One T cell receptor (beta chain) is described in this entry. This specimen comes from a study of STAT5B mutations in CD4+ large granular lymphocyte leukemia. The overall study: Healthy donors showed HLA-associated enrichment of the CDR3 'QG' motif.

Control samples were healthy donors' buffy coats. The method was immunoSEQ multiplex PCR; TCRdb's version includes in-frame clones alone and lacks a portion of them. The sample records tens of thousands of clones, 79% being singletons. Between the trimmed V and J ends, which lost 2 bases and 0 bases, there was a span of 12 bases. This CDR3 contains 15 residues. CDR1 and CDR2 from the germline V gene are SGHNT and YYREEE (reference sequence). V and J are TRBV5-4 and TRBJ2-7; perhaps TRBD2 as D (6 bases). The sample consisted of CD4+ T cells from blood buffy coats. The TCR originated in a human donor in good health. CDR3 nucleotide sequence: TGTGCCAGCAGCTTTGGCGGGGCCAGCTCCTACGAGCAGTACTTC. Residues: CASSFGGASSYEQYF.